This TCR beta chain was sequenced during a study of liver allograft versus peripheral blood T cells. Study background: A comparison was made between T cell receptor repertoires in transplanted livers and those in recipients' peripheral blood. Study-level results: The authors reported that T cell receptor repertoires inside liver allografts differed from those in peripheral blood.

TCRdb independently ran MiXCR on the reads; one entry per CDR3 protein. The table lists 13,000 or so distinct CDR3 sequences, approximately 17% of them singletons. This clonotype was found a few times. Its antigen is unidentified. The clonotype comes from a human patient who had a liver transplant. Some T cells may have come from the graft donor.

The CDR3 loop is CSATTQGNYGYTF. The CDR3 coding sequence is TGCAGTGCTACGACACAGGGTAACTATGGCTACACCTTC. The chain employs TRBV20-1 and TRBJ1-2; possible D gene TRBD1, 6 bases. The germline V and J ends were trimmed by 4 bases and 1 base, with 10 bases remaining between them. Looked up from germline, CDR1 is DFQATT and CDR2 is SNEGSKA (reference sequence). CDR3 length: 13 residues.